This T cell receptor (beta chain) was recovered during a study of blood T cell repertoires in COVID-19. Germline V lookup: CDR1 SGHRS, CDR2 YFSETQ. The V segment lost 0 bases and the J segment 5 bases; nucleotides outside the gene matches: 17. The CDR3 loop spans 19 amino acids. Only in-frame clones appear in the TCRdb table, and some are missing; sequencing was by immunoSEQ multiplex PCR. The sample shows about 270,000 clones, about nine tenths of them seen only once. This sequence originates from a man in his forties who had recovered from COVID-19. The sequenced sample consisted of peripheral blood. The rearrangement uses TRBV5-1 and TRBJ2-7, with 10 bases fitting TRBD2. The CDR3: CASSLVALAGAKVAHEQYF. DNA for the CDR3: TGCGCCAGCAGCTTGGTCGCTCTAGCGGGGGCCAAGGTAGCTCACGAGCAGTACTTC. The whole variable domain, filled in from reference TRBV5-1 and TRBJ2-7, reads KAGVTQTPRYLIKTRGQQVTLSCSPISGHRSVSWYQQTPGQGLQFLFEYFSETQRNKGNFPGRFSGRQFSNSRSEMNVSTLELGDSALYLCASSLVALAGAKVAHEQYFGPGTRLTVT.